Sequencing of this T cell receptor (beta chain) was carried out in a study of Graves' ophthalmopathy and Graves' hyperthyroidism. Diagnosis was based on clinical symptoms, serum thyroxine, TRAb, thyroid ultrasound and orbital computed tomography. On this clonotype: As yet, its antigen is unknown.

Amplified TCR beta CDR3 regions were obtained using RNA transcripts as template. The workflow started with a first-round RT-PCR run with HTBI primers and then moved on to a second-round multiplex PCR. One entry per CDR3 protein, called by TCRdb with MiXCR from the multiplex PCR reads. Of 500,000 to 600,000 distinct CDR3 sequences listed, 39% are singletons. CDR3 length equals 12 residues. Germline V lookup: CDR1 SGHTA, CDR2 FQGNSA. The V end lost 4 bases, the J end lost 6 bases, and 10 bases lay between the germline ends. Study results and caveats: The majority of expanded thyroid clonotypes above 0.001 frequency also occurred in blood.

This receptor was taken from an adult man with Graves' hyperthyroidism. Source material: peripheral blood or thyroid tissue (not recorded which). The rearrangement uses TRBV7-2 and TRBJ2-7; maybe TRBD2 (5 bases). The CDR3 nucleotides read TGTGCCAGCAGCTCCCGGGGTTCCGAGCAGTACTTC. It translates to CASSSRGSEQYF.